This TCR beta chain originates from a study of blood T cell repertoires in COVID-19. The wider study: Samples came from the United States, Italy and Spain, spanning acute and convalescent COVID-19. In each case, the material was cDNA or gDNA derived from T cells, B-cell-depleted T cells, or PBMCs.

In the original workflow: Estimated nucleated cell counts came from reference gene primer amplification. The method was immunoSEQ multiplex PCR; TCRdb's version includes in-frame clones alone and lacks a portion of them. D and trimming were read from the DNA, whereas the V and J calls and clone size are those reported in that table. The table shows around 100,000 clones, with 70% to 90% occurring only once. The CDR3 runs to 13 residues. Germline V lookup: CDR1 SGDLS, CDR2 YYNGEE. V was pared by 4 bases and J by 3 bases, with 10 bases between. The TCR originated in a human donor in a cohort sampled during active COVID-19. Material for sequencing was peripheral blood. J is TRBJ1-2 and V is TRBV9; D is unclear. CDR3 sequence: CASSRDRDYGYTF. The CDR3 DNA follows: TGTGCCAGCAGCCGGGATAGGGACTATGGCTACACCTTC. The variable domain in full, with the rest retrieved from reference TRBV9 and TRBJ1-2, is DSGVTQTPKHLITATGQRVTLRCSPRSGDLSVYWYQQSLDQGLQFLIQYYNGEERAKGNILERFSAQQFPDLHSELNLSSLELGDSALYFCASSRDRDYGYTFGSGTRLTVV.